The present entry profiles one T cell receptor beta chain with its context. Its specificity is not known. The data belong to a study of cytomegalovirus exposure and HLA in healthy donors. Trimming took 6 bases from V and 4 from J, leaving 22 bases between them. Germline CDR1 is SGHNT and CDR2 is YYREEE (reference sequence). The CDR3 totals 16 residues. Repertoires were generated with immunoSEQ multiplex PCR, while TCRdb's copy carries only in-frame clones and drops some. The sample contains 55,000 to 70,000 clones, around 94% of which appear only once. Study results and caveats: The study put some 160 TCR beta chains on its list as cytomegalovirus-associated. Both high specificity and high sensitivity reportedly marked the classifier's diagnosis of cytomegalovirus status. Among TCR sequences, most were rare, though some public TCRs appeared in many donors.

This rearrangement joins TRBV5-4 to TRBJ1-2; D gene ambiguous. The receptor was derived from a man aged 18 to 29 in good health and CMV-seronegative. Material: PBMCs. The CDR3 loop reads CASTTLGADYSYGYTF. CDR3 DNA: TGTGCCAGCACCACACTTGGTGCGGACTATTCCTATGGCTACACCTTC.